This T cell receptor beta chain derives from a study of blood T cells in healthy people across ages. The authors ran a second PCR of about 7 to 12 cycles using a sample-barcoded 5' primer and a J-beta primer mix. MiXCR was run by TCRdb on the 5' RACE reads, yielding one entry per CDR3 protein. Of some 1.5 million distinct CDR3 sequences in the sample, about 28% were seen once. The CDR3 spans 16 residues. Germline CDR1 reads SGDLS; CDR2 reads YYNGEE. Unmatched junction bases numbered 5, after V lost 4 bases and J lost 4 bases. This clonotype was counted a few times. This chain uses TRBV9 with TRBJ2-1; 13 bases match TRBD2. The sequence was obtained from a woman aged 25 to 39 in good health. Sequenced input: blood. The CDR3: CASSILLAGGYNEQFF. CDR3 bases: TGTGCCAGCAGCATTCTACTAGCGGGAGGGTACAATGAGCAGTTCTTC.